Listed here are 5 T cell receptor beta chains from one sample, sequenced in a study of blood T cell repertoires in COVID-19. Some clones are missing from TCRdb's copy, which holds only in-frame ones; the method was immunoSEQ multiplex PCR. The table has approximately 25,000 clones, 75% to 90% seen once. Sequenced material: peripheral blood. The receptors shown here come from an elderly woman with acute or convalescent COVID-19.

In this sample, this clone turned up once. CDR3 amino acids: CASSSGDDYGYTF. As DNA, the CDR3 is TGTGCCAGCAGCTCGGGGGACGACTATGGCTACACCTTC. This chain connects TRBV28 to TRBJ1-2, with D tentatively TRBD1 (5 bases). CDR1 and CDR2 from the germline V gene are MDHEN and SYDVKM. Between the trimmed V and J ends, which lost 6 bases and 3 bases, there was a span of 11 bases. The CDR3 sequence is 13 residues long.

The chain joins TRBV7-9 to TRBJ2-1; 12 nucleotides match TRBD2. The CDR3 covers 15 residues. Germline CDR1 and CDR2: SEHNR and FQNEAQ (reference sequence). V lost 1 base, J lost 10 bases, and 5 bases stayed unmatched. The CDR3 is CASSLGLAGGGEQFF. As DNA, the CDR3 is TGTGCCAGCAGCTTAGGGCTAGCGGGAGGGGGCGAGCAGTTCTTC.

This chain connects TRBV6-5 to TRBJ1-2; D is possibly TRBD1 (5 bases). The CDR3 spans 12 residues. V was clipped by 5 bases and J by 14 bases, with 18 bases between them. CDR1 and CDR2 (germline): MNHEY, SVGAGI. The CDR3 region is CASSPGREMWTF. The CDR3 DNA is TGTGCCAGCAGTCCGGGACGGGAGATGTGGACCTTC.

The chain is built from TRBV24-1 and TRBJ1-1, with D unresolved. Germline CDR1 and CDR2: KGHDR and SFDVKD. The CDR3 has 13 residues. V dropped 6 bases and J dropped 1 base, with 8 bases sitting between them. CDR3 in DNA: TGTGCCACCAGTACACGTGGGAACACTGAAGCTTTCTTT. It specifies CATSTRGNTEAFF.

The V and J genes are TRBV11-1 and TRBJ1-1; 7 bases are shared with TRBD1. The CDR3 loop spans 14 amino acids. Germline assignment: CDR1 SGHAT and CDR2 FQDESV (reference sequence). The trim removed 5 bases at V and 1 base at J, leaving 4 bases unmatched. This chain's CDR3 is CASSPDRSNTEAFF. CDR3 bases: TGTGCCAGCAGCCCGGACAGGTCGAACACTGAAGCTTTCTTT.